The 7 T cell receptor beta chains reported below all come from one sample, sequenced in a study of CD8 T cells in Susac syndrome. Reverse transcription of about 0.5 to 1 ug RNA was carried out with random hexamers. TCRdb used MiXCR to reprocess the immunoSEQ multiplex PCR reads, holding one entry per CDR3 protein. The sample lists some 200,000 distinct CDR3 sequences, about 95% occurring once. Sequencing input: CD4+ T cells from PBMCs. The receptors come from a human donor with multiple sclerosis.

V is TRBV24-1 and J is TRBJ2-7, with a tentative D call TRBD2 (5 bases). Per germline, CDR1 KGHDR and CDR2 SFDVKD. CDR3 length: 16 amino acids. The V gene lost 4 bases and the J gene lost 0 bases, with 15 bases spanning the gap. CDR3 coding DNA: TGTGCCACCAGTGAAACGGGAACTAAGGGCTCCTACGAGCAGTACTTC. The encoded protein is CATSETGTKGSYEQYF.

The V and J genes are TRBV15 and TRBJ1-1; D unresolved. V was cut by 5 bases and J by 1 base, with 8 bases left in between. CDR1 is LNHNV and CDR2 is YYDKDF in the germline V gene (reference sequence). CDR3 size: 13 residues. In nucleotides, the CDR3 is TGTGCCACCAGCGTGATACCGAACACTGAAGCTTTCTTT. This encodes CATSVIPNTEAFF.

This CDR3 is CASSQTDSRIAKNIQYF. DNA for the CDR3: TGCGCCAGCAGCCAAACAGATAGTCGGATAGCCAAAAACATTCAGTACTTC. This chain joins TRBV4-1 and TRBJ2-4; D is uncertain. This CDR3 comprises 17 residues. Deletions cut 2 bases from V and 0 bases from J, with 14 bases between. Per the germline V gene, CDR1 is MGHRA and CDR2 is YSYEKL.

The rearrangement links TRBV20-1 to TRBJ2-5, with 8 bases aligning to TRBD2. The CDR3 totals 15 residues. Germline trimming cut 3 bases from V and 1 base from J; bases unmatched to any gene: 7. Germline V CDR1 and CDR2: DFQATT, SNEGSKA (reference sequence). CDR3 protein: CSASRVAGSQETQYF. CDR3 nucleotides: TGCAGTGCTAGTAGGGTAGCGGGGTCCCAAGAGACCCAGTACTTC.

The chain has TRBV20-1 and TRBJ2-5; D is possibly TRBD1 (5 bases). The V gene lost 3 bases and the J gene lost 4 bases, with 24 bases spanning the gap. The CDR3 is made up of 17 amino acids. CDR1 is DFQATT, CDR2 SNEGSKA, per germline (reference sequence). CDR3 amino acids: CSASRRNSAGLLETQYF. Written as DNA, the CDR3 is TGCAGTGCTAGCCGTCGGAATTCGGCAGGGCTACTAGAGACCCAGTACTTC.

V gene TRBV20-1 combines with J gene TRBJ2-7, with D tentatively TRBD2 (6 bases). The V gene's germline CDR1 is DFQATT and CDR2 SNEGSKA (reference sequence). Trimming removed 6 bases from V and 7 bases from J, with 22 bases in between. The CDR3 is made up of 14 amino acids. Written as DNA, the CDR3 is TGCAGTGCAGGCGACCGACTAGGAGGGGTAGAGCAGTACTTC. It is translated as CSAGDRLGGVEQYF.

The DNA for the CDR3 is TGTGCCAGCAGCTTAACACTGGGTTTCCAGGGTAGACAGTTCTTC. It specifies CASSLTLGFQGRQFF. The chain has TRBV7-3 and TRBJ2-1, with D perhaps TRBD1 (5 bases). Germline V CDR1 and CDR2: SGHTA, FQGTGA. This CDR3 has 15 residues. Trimming stripped 0 bases from V and 13 bases from J, with 19 bases between.